What follows are 25 T cell receptor beta chains derived from one specimen sequenced in a study of blood T cell repertoires in COVID-19. Profiled with immunoSEQ multiplex PCR; TCRdb holds only in-frame clones, not every one. Of about 94,000 clones in the sample, 80% to 85% were seen once. Material: peripheral blood. The origin of the receptors is a man aged 60 to 69 with acute or convalescent COVID-19.

The chain employs TRBV10-3 and TRBJ1-6; 10 bases agree with TRBD1. Unmatched junction bases numbered 8, after V lost 2 bases and J lost 7 bases. The CDR3 spans 17 residues. CDR1 and CDR2 (germline): ENHRY, SYGVKD. As DNA, the CDR3 is TGTGCCATCAGTGAGGGGAACCCGGGACAGGGGAATTCACCCCTCCACTTT. This codes for CAISEGNPGQGNSPLHF.

The genes are TRBV2 and TRBJ1-6, with D unclear. Germline CDR1 SNHLY, CDR2 FYNNEI. The V gene lost 6 bases and the J gene lost 8 bases, with 8 bases spanning the gap. CDR3 length: 12 residues. The CDR3 region has the DNA TGTGCCAGCAGGAGGGTGTATTCACCCCTCCACTTT. It yields the protein CASRRVYSPLHF.

The genes are TRBV2 and TRBJ1-5, with D perhaps matching TRBD1 (6 bases). Per germline, CDR1 SNHLY and CDR2 FYNNEI. Trimming pared 3 bases from V and 8 bases from J, leaving 11 bases between. CDR3 length equals 13 residues. The CDR3 is CASSDQQGEPQHF. The CDR3, as DNA: TGTGCCAGCAGTGATCAACAGGGTGAGCCCCAGCATTTT.

The chain joins TRBV10-3 to TRBJ1-1, with D perhaps matching TRBD1 (6 bases). V lost 3 bases, J lost 0 bases, and 11 bases lay in between. CDR3 length: 15 residues. In germline, CDR1 is ENHRY, CDR2 SYGVKD. The CDR3 spells CAISDGQTMNTEAFF. CDR3 nucleotides: TGTGCCATCAGTGACGGACAGACCATGAACACTGAAGCTTTCTTT.

The chain has TRBV29-1 and TRBJ1-3; possible D gene TRBD1, 5 bases. CDR3 size: 14 residues. Looked up from germline, CDR1 is SQVTM and CDR2 is ANQGSEA. V was pared by 4 bases and J by 4 bases, with 14 bases between. As DNA, the CDR3 is TGCAGCGTTGCGGGGGGATCTATGGGAAACACCATATATTTT. The encoded protein is CSVAGGSMGNTIYF. The full variable domain, its missing parts supplied by reference TRBV29-1 and TRBJ1-3, is SAVISQKPSRDICQRGTSLTIQCQVDSQVTMMFWYRQQPGQSLTLIATANQGSEATYESGFVIDKFPISRPNLTFSTLTVSNMSPEDSSIYLCSVAGGSMGNTIYFGEGSWLTVV.

The rearrangement uses TRBV5-6 and TRBJ1-1; unclear D gene. The CDR3 runs 14 residues. Germline assignment: CDR1 SGHDT and CDR2 YYEEEE. The germline V and J ends were trimmed by 4 bases and 5 bases, with 15 bases remaining between them. The CDR3 DNA reads TGTGCCAGCAGCATTCGGAGGACCGAGACTGAAGCTTTCTTT. Protein: CASSIRRTETEAFF.

The chain is built from TRBV18 and TRBJ2-3; 11 bases align to TRBD1. The CDR3 extends over 16 amino acids. Unmatched junction bases numbered 5, after V lost 3 bases and J lost 3 bases. Germline-derived CDR1 and CDR2 are KGHSH and LQKENI. CDR3 sequence reads: CASSPRTGGKTDTQYF. CDR3 in DNA: TGTGCCAGCTCACCTCGGACAGGGGGCAAAACAGATACGCAGTATTTT.

The rearrangement links TRBV23-1 to TRBJ1-2; 12 bases line up with TRBD1. TRBV23-1 is an ORF; its function is uncertain. The length of the CDR3 is 15 residues. With 4 bases clipped from V and 8 bases from J, the junction kept 8 bases outside the gene matches. CDR3 sequence (DNA): TGCGCCAGCAGTCTACCGGGACAGGGGGCGTGGGGCTACACCTTC. It encodes CASSLPGQGAWGYTF.

The V gene is TRBV29-1, the J gene TRBJ1-2; no clear D gene. Germline CDR1 is SQVTM and CDR2 is ANQGSEA. Trimming shortened V by 3 bases and J by 3 bases, and 11 bases separated the two germline ends. This CDR3 contains 13 residues. The chain's CDR3 is CSVDSREDYGYTF. CDR3 nucleotides: TGCAGCGTTGATTCTAGGGAGGACTATGGCTACACCTTC. The variable domain in full, completed from reference TRBV29-1 and TRBJ1-2, reads SAVISQKPSRDICQRGTSLTIQCQVDSQVTMMFWYRQQPGQSLTLIATANQGSEATYESGFVIDKFPISRPNLTFSTLTVSNMSPEDSSIYLCSVDSREDYGYTFGSGTRLTVV.

The genes are TRBV7-9 and TRBJ1-2; 9 positions agree with TRBD1. Germline trimming cut 5 bases from V and 7 bases from J; bases unmatched to any gene: 8. Per germline, CDR1 SEHNR and CDR2 FQNEAQ (reference sequence). The CDR3 contains 14 residues. The CDR3: CASSQTGGLFGYTF. CDR3 coding DNA: TGTGCCAGCAGCCAAACAGGGGGCCTATTTGGCTACACCTTC.

The chain links TRBV10-3 to TRBJ1-1; TRBD1 matches at 10 bases. Germline V CDR1 and CDR2: ENHRY, SYGVKD. This CDR3 contains 14 residues. Unmatched junction bases numbered 5, after V lost 6 bases and J lost 4 bases. The CDR3 coding sequence is TGTGCCATCAGGGATCGGACAGGGGGCACTGAAGCTTTCTTT. Protein: CAIRDRTGGTEAFF.

The chain links TRBV19 to TRBJ2-2, with unresolved D. The V gene lost 3 bases and the J gene lost 4 bases, with 9 bases spanning the gap. This CDR3 is 14 amino acids long. Germline-derived CDR1 and CDR2 are LNHDA and SQIVND (reference sequence). The DNA of the CDR3 is TGTGCCAGTAGTATCCTTAAATCCACCGGGGAGCTGTTTTTT. The encoded protein is CASSILKSTGELFF.

The V and J genes are TRBV19 and TRBJ2-3; 8 bases match TRBD2. V lost 1 base and J lost 4; bases outside the gene matches: 1. Looked up from germline, CDR1 is LNHDA and CDR2 is SQIVND (reference sequence). There are 14 residues in the CDR3. DNA for the CDR3: TGTGCCAGTAGTATAGCGGGGGGGTCAGATACGCAGTATTTT. Its protein is CASSIAGGSDTQYF.

The chain is built from TRBV6-1 and TRBJ1-2; unclear D gene. V was cut by 2 bases and J by 11 bases, with 18 bases left in between. The CDR3 has 14 residues. Germline CDR1 reads MNHNS; CDR2 reads SASEGT. This chain's CDR3 is CASSESTAGMVYTF. The CDR3 DNA reads as TGTGCCAGCAGTGAAAGTACCGCAGGAATGGTGTACACCTTC.

The CDR3 sequence: CASSYFNRGYGYTF. As DNA, the CDR3 is TGTGCCAGCAGTTACTTCAACAGGGGATATGGCTACACCTTC. The genes are TRBV6-2 or TRBV6-3 and TRBJ1-2, with 7 bases identical to TRBD1. With 1 base clipped from V and 5 bases from J, the junction kept 4 bases outside the gene matches. The CDR3 contains 14 residues. Germline V lookup: CDR1 MNHEY, CDR2 SVGEGT.

The genes are TRBV9 and TRBJ2-7, with 14 bases identical to TRBD2. The CDR3 is made up of 16 amino acids. V lost 1 base, J lost 5 bases, and 5 bases stayed unmatched. Germline V gives CDR1 SGDLS, CDR2 YYNGEE. DNA for the CDR3: TGTGCCAGCAGCGTACGAGGACTAGCGGGGGGTCACGAGCAGTACTTC. Encoded protein: CASSVRGLAGGHEQYF.

The rearrangement joins TRBV2 to TRBJ1-3; 8 bases map to TRBD1. Germline CDR1 SNHLY, CDR2 FYNNEI. This CDR3 comprises 15 residues. With 4 bases clipped from V and 0 bases from J, the junction kept 2 bases outside the gene matches. In nucleotides, the CDR3 is TGTGCCAGCAGTGGAACAGGGGGCTCTGGAAACACCATATATTTT. Protein: CASSGTGGSGNTIYF.

The chain joins TRBV15 to TRBJ1-2, with 7 bases matching TRBD1. This CDR3 region has 16 residues. Losses at the gene ends were 3 bases for V and 8 bases for J; bases not matched to a gene: 15. The germline V gene encodes CDR1 LNHNV and CDR2 YYDKDF (reference sequence). The DNA for the CDR3 is TGTGCCACCAGCAGGGCTCCCCCCGGGACAGAACAGGGCTACACCTTC. The encoded protein is CATSRAPPGTEQGYTF.

The CDR3 DNA reads as TGTGCCAGCAGACCGGCCTTCCGCGCGGAGGGTGAAGCTTTCTTT. Its protein is CASRPAFRAEGEAFF. V gene TRBV6-5 combines with J gene TRBJ1-1; D remains unclear. Per germline, CDR1 MNHEY and CDR2 SVGAGI. Trimming took off 6 bases at V and 7 bases at J, with 21 bases between the two ends. CDR3 size: 15 residues.

The chain carries TRBV3-1 (or the pseudogene TRBV3-2) and TRBJ2-5, with 10 bases fitting TRBD2. CDR1 is LGHDT and CDR2 is YNNKEL in the germline V gene (reference sequence). The CDR3 runs to 16 residues. With V trimmed by 0 bases and J by 2 bases, 3 bases remained unmatched. The CDR3 reads CASSQEQRGGQETQYF. The CDR3 bases are TGTGCCAGCAGCCAAGAACAGCGGGGGGGACAAGAGACCCAGTACTTC.

The rearrangement links TRBV2 to TRBJ2-7; TRBD2 might be the D (6 bases). Germline CDR1 SNHLY, CDR2 FYNNEI. This CDR3 comprises 12 residues. The V end was cut by 8 bases, the J end by 4 bases, with 12 bases between. The chain's CDR3 is CASLWGEYEQYF. The CDR3 DNA follows: TGTGCCAGCCTGTGGGGGGAGTACGAGCAGTACTTC. The full variable domain, rest sourced from reference TRBV2 and TRBJ2-7, is EPEVTQTPSHQVTQMGQEVILRCVPISNHLYFYWYRQILGQKVEFLVSFYNNEISEKSEIFDDQFSVERPDGSNFTLKIRSTKLEDSAMYFCASLWGEYEQYFGPGTRLTVT.

Of note for this clone: Its ends do not fully match the called genes, so a read error is possible. The CDR3 reads CPPNEQFF. CDR3 in DNA: TGCCCCCCTAATGAGCAGTTCTTC. V gene TRBV11-2 combines with J gene TRBJ2-1; the D is unclear. Germline CDR1 is SGHAT and CDR2 is FQNNGV. This CDR3 has 8 amino acids. The full variable domain, in which reference TRBV11-2 and TRBJ2-1 provide the parts outside the CDR3, is EAGVAQSPRYKIIEKRQSVAFWCNPISGHATLYWYQQILGQGPKLLIQFQNNGVVDDSQLPKDRFSAERLKGVDSTLKIQPAKLEDSAVYLCPPNEQFFGPGTRLTVL.

The chain has TRBV30 and TRBJ1-1, with 8 bases lining up with TRBD1. The CDR3 runs 13 residues. Germline CDR1 and CDR2: GTSNPN and SVGIG (reference sequence). The V gene end was trimmed by 5 bases and the J gene end by 4 bases; junction bases not matched to a gene: 6. The CDR3 DNA sequence: TGTGCCTGGGACAGGGGCTTTTCCACTGAAGCTTTCTTT. Its protein product is CAWDRGFSTEAFF. The full variable domain, in which reference TRBV30 and TRBJ1-1 provide the parts outside the CDR3, is SQTIHQWPATLVQPVGSPLSLECTVEGTSNPNLYWYRQAAGRGLQLLFYSVGIGQISSEVPQNLSASRPQDRQFILSSKKLLLSDSGFYLCAWDRGFSTEAFFGQGTRLTVV.

This chain joins TRBV2 and TRBJ1-2; the D is unclear. The CDR3 has 15 residues. The germline gives CDR1 SNHLY, CDR2 FYNNEI. Trimming shortened V by 6 bases and J by 4 bases, and 18 bases separated the two germline ends. In DNA, the CDR3 is TGTGCCAGCAGCCCGAGAGCGGATATAGGCTATGGCTACACCTTC. This codes for CASSPRADIGYGYTF.

V usage is TRBV11-2 and J usage is TRBJ2-1; 8 nucleotides line up with TRBD2. This CDR3 is built from 14 residues. Germline lookup yields CDR1 SGHAT and CDR2 FQNNGV. J was trimmed by 9 bases and V by 2 bases; bases with no gene match: 6. The CDR3: CASSLSAGGGEQFF. The CDR3 nucleotides are TGTGCCAGCAGCTTATCGGCGGGGGGAGGTGAGCAGTTCTTC.